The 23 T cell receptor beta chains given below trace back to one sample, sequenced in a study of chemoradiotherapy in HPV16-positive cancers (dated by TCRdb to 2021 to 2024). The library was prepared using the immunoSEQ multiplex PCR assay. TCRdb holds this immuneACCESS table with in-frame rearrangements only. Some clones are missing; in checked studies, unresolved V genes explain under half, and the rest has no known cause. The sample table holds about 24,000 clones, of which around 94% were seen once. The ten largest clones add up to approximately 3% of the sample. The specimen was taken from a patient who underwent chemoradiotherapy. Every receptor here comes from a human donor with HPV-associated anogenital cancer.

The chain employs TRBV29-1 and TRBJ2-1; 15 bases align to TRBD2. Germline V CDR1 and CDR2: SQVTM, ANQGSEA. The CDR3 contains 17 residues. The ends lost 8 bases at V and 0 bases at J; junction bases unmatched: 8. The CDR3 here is CSLSGLAGGLSYNEQFF. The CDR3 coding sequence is TGCAGCCTATCGGGACTAGCGGGAGGACTCTCCTACAATGAGCAGTTCTTC.

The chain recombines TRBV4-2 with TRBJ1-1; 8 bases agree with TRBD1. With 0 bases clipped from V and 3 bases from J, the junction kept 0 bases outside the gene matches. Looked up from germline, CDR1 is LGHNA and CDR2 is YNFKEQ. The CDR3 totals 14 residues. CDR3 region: CASSQEDRDTEAFF. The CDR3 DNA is TGTGCCAGCAGCCAAGAGGACAGGGACACTGAAGCTTTCTTT.

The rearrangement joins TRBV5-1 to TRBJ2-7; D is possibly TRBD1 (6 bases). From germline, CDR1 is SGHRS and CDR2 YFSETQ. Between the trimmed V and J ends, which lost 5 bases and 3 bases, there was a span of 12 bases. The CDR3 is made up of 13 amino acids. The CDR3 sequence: CASSSTGDYEQYF. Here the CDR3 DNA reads TGCGCCAGCAGTTCGACAGGTGACTACGAGCAGTACTTC.

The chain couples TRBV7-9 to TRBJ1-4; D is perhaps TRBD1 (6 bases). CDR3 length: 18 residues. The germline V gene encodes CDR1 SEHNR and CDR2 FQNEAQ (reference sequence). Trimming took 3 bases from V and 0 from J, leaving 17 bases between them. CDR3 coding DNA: TGTGCCAGCAGCTTCAATGGGGGCACTTTTTCAACTAATGAAAAACTGTTTTTT. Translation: CASSFNGGTFSTNEKLFF.

The CDR3 sequence: CASSPGQGNGYTF. For the CDR3, the DNA is TGTGCCAGCAGTCCGGGACAGGGGAATGGCTACACCTTC. The chain uses TRBV28 and TRBJ1-2; 10 bases map to TRBD1. The germline V gene encodes CDR1 MDHEN and CDR2 SYDVKM. This CDR3 spans 13 amino acids. The junction had 3 bases not matched to a gene; V was cut back by 5 bases and J by 6 bases.

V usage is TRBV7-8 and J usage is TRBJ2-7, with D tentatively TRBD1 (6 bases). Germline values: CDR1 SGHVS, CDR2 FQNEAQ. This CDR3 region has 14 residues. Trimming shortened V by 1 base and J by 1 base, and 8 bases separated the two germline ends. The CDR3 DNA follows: TGTGCCAGCAGCTTAGACAGGGTTTCCTACGAGCAGTACTTC. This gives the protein CASSLDRVSYEQYF.

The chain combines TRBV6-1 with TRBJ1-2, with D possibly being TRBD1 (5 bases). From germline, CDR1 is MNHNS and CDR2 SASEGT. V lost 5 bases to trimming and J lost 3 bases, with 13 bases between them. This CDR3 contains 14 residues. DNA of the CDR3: TGTGCCAGCAGTAGGGGCGTCCGTGACTATGGCTACACCTTC. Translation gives CASSRGVRDYGYTF.

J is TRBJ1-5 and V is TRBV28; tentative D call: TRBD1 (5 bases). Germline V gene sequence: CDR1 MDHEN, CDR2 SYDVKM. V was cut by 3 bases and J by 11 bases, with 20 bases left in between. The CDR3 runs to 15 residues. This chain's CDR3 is CASSLEAGPRSSQHF. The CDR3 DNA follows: TGTGCCAGCAGTTTGGAGGCAGGGCCAAGGTCGTCCCAGCATTTT.

The CDR3 reads CASSLGGERGYTF. CDR3 sequence (DNA): TGCGCCAGCAGCTTGGGAGGGGAAAGGGGCTACACCTTC. The chain has TRBV5-1 and TRBJ1-2; D is perhaps TRBD1 (5 bases). The CDR3 spans 13 residues. The germline CDR1 and CDR2 sequences are SGHRS and YFSETQ. The V end lost 0 bases, the J end lost 8 bases, and 11 bases lay between the germline ends. Based on the CDR3 plus reference TRBV5-1 and TRBJ1-2, the full variable domain is KAGVTQTPRYLIKTRGQQVTLSCSPISGHRSVSWYQQTPGQGLQFLFEYFSETQRNKGNFPGRFSGRQFSNSRSEMNVSTLELGDSALYLCASSLGGERGYTFGSGTRLTVV.

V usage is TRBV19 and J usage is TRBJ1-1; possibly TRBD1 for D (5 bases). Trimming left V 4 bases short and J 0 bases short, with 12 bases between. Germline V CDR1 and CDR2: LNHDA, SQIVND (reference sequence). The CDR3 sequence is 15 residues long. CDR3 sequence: CASSTRTTMNTEAFF. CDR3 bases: TGTGCCAGTAGTACAAGGACAACAATGAACACTGAAGCTTTCTTT.

The CDR3, as DNA: TGCGCCAGCAGCTTGGGGCTGACAGGGGCTAGCACAGATACGCAGTATTTT. This codes for CASSLGLTGASTDTQYF. The rearrangement joins TRBV5-1 to TRBJ2-3; TRBD1 matches 8 bases. The CDR3 spans 17 residues. The V segment lost 0 bases and the J segment 0 bases; nucleotides outside the gene matches: 6. Per the germline V gene, CDR1 is SGHRS and CDR2 is YFSETQ.

The CDR3 sequence is CASSLSRTETEAFF. The CDR3 DNA is TGTGCCAGCAGCTTATCAAGGACGGAGACTGAAGCTTTCTTT. The V call is TRBV7-2, the J call TRBJ1-1; D gene uncertain. This CDR3 is built from 14 residues. V was cut by 2 bases and J by 5 bases, with 12 bases left in between. Germline CDR1 and CDR2: SGHTA and FQGNSA. Combining the CDR3 with reference TRBV7-2 and TRBJ1-1 gives the whole variable domain GAGVSQSPSNKVTEKGKDVELRCDPISGHTALYWYRQSLGQGLEFLIYFQGNSAPDKSGLPSDRFSAERTGGSVSTLTIQRTQQEDSAVYLCASSLSRTETEAFFGQGTRLTVV.

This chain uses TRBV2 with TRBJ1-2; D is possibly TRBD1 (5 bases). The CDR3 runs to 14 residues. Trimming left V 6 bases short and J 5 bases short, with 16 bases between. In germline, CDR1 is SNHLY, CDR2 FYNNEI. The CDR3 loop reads CASSFHGTQYGYTF. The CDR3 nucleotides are TGTGCCAGCAGCTTCCACGGGACGCAATATGGCTACACCTTC. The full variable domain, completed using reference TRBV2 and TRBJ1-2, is EPEVTQTPSHQVTQMGQEVILRCVPISNHLYFYWYRQILGQKVEFLVSFYNNEISEKSEIFDDQFSVERPDGSNFTLKIRSTKLEDSAMYFCASSFHGTQYGYTFGSGTRLTVV.

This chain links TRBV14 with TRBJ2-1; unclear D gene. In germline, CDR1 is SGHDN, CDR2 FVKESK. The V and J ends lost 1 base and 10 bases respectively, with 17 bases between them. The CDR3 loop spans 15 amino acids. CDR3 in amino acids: CASSQATGGAEEQFF. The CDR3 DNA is TGTGCCAGCAGCCAAGCTACTGGTGGTGCTGAGGAGCAGTTCTTC.

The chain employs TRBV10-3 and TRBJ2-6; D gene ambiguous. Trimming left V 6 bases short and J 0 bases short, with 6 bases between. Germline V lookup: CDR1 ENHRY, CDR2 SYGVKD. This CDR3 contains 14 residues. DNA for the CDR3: TGTGCCATCAGCCCAGGCTCTGGGGCCAACGTCCTGACTTTC. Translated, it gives CAISPGSGANVLTF.

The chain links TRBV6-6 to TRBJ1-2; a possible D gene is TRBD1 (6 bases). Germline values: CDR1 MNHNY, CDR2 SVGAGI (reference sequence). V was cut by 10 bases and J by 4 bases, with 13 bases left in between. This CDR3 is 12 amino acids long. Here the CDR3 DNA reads TGTGCCACCTCGGTGGGGGCCTATGGCTACACCTTC. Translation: CATSVGAYGYTF.

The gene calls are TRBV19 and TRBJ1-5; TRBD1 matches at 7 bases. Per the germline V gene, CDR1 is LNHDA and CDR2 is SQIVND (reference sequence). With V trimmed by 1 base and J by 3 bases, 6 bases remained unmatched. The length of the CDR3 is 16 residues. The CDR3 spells CASSIGAGGLNQPQHF. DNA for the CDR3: TGTGCCAGTAGTATAGGGGCAGGGGGGCTCAATCAGCCCCAGCATTTT.

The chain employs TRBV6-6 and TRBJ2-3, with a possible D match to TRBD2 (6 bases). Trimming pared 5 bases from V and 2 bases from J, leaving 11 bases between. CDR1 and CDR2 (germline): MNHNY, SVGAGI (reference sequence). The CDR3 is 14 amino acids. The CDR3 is CASSVRDSTDTQYF. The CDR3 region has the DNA TGTGCCAGCAGTGTACGGGACTCCACAGATACGCAGTATTTT.

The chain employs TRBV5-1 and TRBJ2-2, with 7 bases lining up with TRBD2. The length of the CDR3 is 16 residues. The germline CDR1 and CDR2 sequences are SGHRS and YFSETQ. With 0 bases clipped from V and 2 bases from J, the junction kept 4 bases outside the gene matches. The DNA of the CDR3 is TGCGCCAGCAGCTTGGAGGTAGCGGGCAACACCGGGGAGCTGTTTTTT. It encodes CASSLEVAGNTGELFF.

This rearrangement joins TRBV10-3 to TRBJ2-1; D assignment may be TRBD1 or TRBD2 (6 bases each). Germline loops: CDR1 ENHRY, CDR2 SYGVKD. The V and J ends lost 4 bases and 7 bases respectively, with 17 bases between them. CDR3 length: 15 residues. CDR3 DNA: TGTGCCATCAGTGCTGGGCAGGGGAGGTGGAATGAGCAGTTCTTC. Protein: CAISAGQGRWNEQFF.

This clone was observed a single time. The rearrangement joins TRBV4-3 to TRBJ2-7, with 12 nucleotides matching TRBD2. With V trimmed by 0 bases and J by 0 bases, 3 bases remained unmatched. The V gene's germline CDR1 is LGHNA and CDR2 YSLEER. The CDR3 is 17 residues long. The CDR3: CASSQEPSGGDSYEQYF. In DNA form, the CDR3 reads TGCGCCAGCAGCCAAGAGCCTAGCGGGGGGGACTCCTACGAGCAGTACTTC.

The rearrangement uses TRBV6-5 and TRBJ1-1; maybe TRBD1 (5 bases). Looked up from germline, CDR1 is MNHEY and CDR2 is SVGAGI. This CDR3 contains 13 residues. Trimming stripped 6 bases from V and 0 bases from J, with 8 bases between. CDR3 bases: TGTGCCAGCAGCCCGACAGTGAACACTGAAGCTTTCTTT. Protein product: CASSPTVNTEAFF.

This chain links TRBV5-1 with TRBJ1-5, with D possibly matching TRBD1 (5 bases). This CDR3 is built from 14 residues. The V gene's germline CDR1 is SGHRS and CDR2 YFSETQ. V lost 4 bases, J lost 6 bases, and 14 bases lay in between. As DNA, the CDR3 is TGCGCCAGCAGCCCCTCGGCAGGGTTTCAGCCCCAGCATTTT. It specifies CASSPSAGFQPQHF.